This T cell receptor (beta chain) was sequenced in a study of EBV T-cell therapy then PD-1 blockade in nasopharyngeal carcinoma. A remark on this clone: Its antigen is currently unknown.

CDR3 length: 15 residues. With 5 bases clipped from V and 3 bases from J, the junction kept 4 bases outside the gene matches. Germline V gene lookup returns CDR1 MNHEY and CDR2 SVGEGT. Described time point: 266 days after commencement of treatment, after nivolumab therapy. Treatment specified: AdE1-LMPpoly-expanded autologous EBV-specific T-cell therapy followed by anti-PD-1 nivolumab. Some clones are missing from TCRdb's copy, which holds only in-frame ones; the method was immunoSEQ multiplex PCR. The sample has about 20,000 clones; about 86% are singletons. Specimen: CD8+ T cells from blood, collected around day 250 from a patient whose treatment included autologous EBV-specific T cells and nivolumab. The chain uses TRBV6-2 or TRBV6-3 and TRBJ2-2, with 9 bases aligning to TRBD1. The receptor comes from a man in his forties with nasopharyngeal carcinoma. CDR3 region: CASSPGTGHTGELFF. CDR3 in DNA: TGTGCCAGCAGTCCCGGGACAGGGCACACCGGGGAGCTGTTTTTT.